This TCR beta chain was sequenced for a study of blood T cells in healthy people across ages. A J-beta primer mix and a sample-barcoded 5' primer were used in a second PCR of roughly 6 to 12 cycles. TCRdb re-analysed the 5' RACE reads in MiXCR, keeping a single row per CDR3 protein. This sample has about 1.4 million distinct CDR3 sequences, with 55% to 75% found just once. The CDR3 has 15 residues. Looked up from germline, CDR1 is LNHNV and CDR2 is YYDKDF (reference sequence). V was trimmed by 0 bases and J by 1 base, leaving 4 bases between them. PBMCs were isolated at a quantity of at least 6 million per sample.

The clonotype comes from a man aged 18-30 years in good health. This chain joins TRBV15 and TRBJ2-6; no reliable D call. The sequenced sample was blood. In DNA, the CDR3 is TGTGCCACCAGCAGAGATGTGTCTGGGGCCAACGTCCTGACTTTC. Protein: CATSRDVSGANVLTF. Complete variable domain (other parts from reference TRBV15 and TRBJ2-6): DAMVIQNPRYQVTQFGKPVTLSCSQTLNHNVMYWYQQKSSQAPKLLFHYYDKDFNNEADTPDNFQSRRPNTSFCFLDIRSPGLGDTAMYLCATSRDVSGANVLTFGAGSRLTVL.